What follows are 32 T cell receptor beta chains derived from one specimen sequenced in a study of blood T cell repertoires in COVID-19 (dated by TCRdb to 2018 to 2021). Libraries were built with the immunoSEQ multiplex PCR assay. The immuneACCESS repertoire file appears here via TCRdb, limited to in-frame rearrangements. These files lack a portion of the clones; in checked studies, under half of the deficit traces to unresolved V genes, and the cause of the others is not known. This sample comprises under 500,000 clones, roughly 90% of them detected only once. The ten top clones hold roughly 4.3% of the sample. The sequenced material came from peripheral blood. All receptors derive from a woman in her thirties with acute or convalescent COVID-19.

The chain is built from TRBV5-1 and TRBJ1-6, with D perhaps TRBD1 (6 bases). V lost 4 bases and J 7 bases, leaving 12 bases between the germline ends. Germline V CDR1 and CDR2: SGHRS, YFSETQ. This CDR3 has 14 residues. CDR3 sequence: CASSQTTGNSPLHF. The CDR3 DNA is TGCGCCAGCAGCCAAACAACAGGGAATTCACCCCTCCACTTT.

This clone was seen a handful of times. The rearrangement links TRBV19 to TRBJ1-5, with no clear D. Germline V CDR1 and CDR2: LNHDA, SQIVND (reference sequence). This CDR3 comprises 15 residues. Trimming shortened V by 3 bases and J by 0 bases, and 9 bases separated the two germline ends. This CDR3 is CASSIRFNSNQPQHF. The CDR3 coding sequence is TGTGCCAGTAGTATCCGGTTCAATAGCAATCAGCCCCAGCATTTT.

The chain couples TRBV30 to TRBJ2-7; D is ambiguous. The V gene lost 0 bases and the J gene lost 0 bases, with 12 bases spanning the gap. The CDR3 covers 15 residues. Per germline, CDR1 GTSNPN and CDR2 SVGIG (reference sequence). For the CDR3, the DNA is TGTGCCTGGAGTGTATGGGCAGTAAGCTCCTACGAGCAGTACTTC. Protein sequence: CAWSVWAVSSYEQYF.

The J gene is TRBJ2-3, the V gene TRBV15, with 8 bases lining up with TRBD1. The CDR3 has 21 residues. J gave up 2 bases and V 2 bases, and 21 bases lay outside the gene matches. Germline CDR1 LNHNV, CDR2 YYDKDF (reference sequence). The CDR3 sequence: CATSRRDPTGESHYVTDTQYF. For the CDR3, the DNA is TGTGCCACCAGCAGACGAGACCCGACAGGGGAATCCCACTATGTCACAGATACGCAGTATTTT. Using reference TRBV15 and TRBJ2-3 for the parts outside the CDR3, the full variable domain is DAMVIQNPRYQVTQFGKPVTLSCSQTLNHNVMYWYQQKSSQAPKLLFHYYDKDFNNEADTPDNFQSRRPNTSFCFLDIRSPGLGDTAMYLCATSRRDPTGESHYVTDTQYFGPGTRLTVL.

The chain employs TRBV11-1 and TRBJ1-2; the D gene is possibly TRBD1 (6 bases). Germline values: CDR1 SGHAT, CDR2 FQDESV (reference sequence). The CDR3 loop spans 14 amino acids. V was clipped by 5 bases and J by 0 bases, with 10 bases between them. Here the CDR3 reads CASSIGQSNYGYTF. CDR3 nucleotide sequence: TGTGCCAGCAGCATAGGACAGTCTAACTATGGCTACACCTTC.

V usage is TRBV30 and J usage is TRBJ2-3; 9 bases align to TRBD2. V shed 2 bases and J 2 bases; nucleotides not matched to a gene: 8. The germline CDR1 and CDR2 sequences are GTSNPN and SVGIG (reference sequence). CDR3 length equals 16 residues. In DNA form, the CDR3 reads TGTGCCTGGAGTCCGGGACTAGCCATCTCCACAGATACGCAGTATTTT. Its translation is CAWSPGLAISTDTQYF.

The V and J genes are TRBV2 and TRBJ1-5; TRBD1 agrees at 11 bases. Trimming cost V 0 bases and J 0 bases; bases outside gene matches: 4. Germline assignment: CDR1 SNHLY and CDR2 FYNNEI. This CDR3 spans 18 amino acids. The DNA of the CDR3 is TGTGCCAGCAGTGAAGCGGACAGGGGGCTCTATAGCAATCAGCCCCAGCATTTT. This translates into CASSEADRGLYSNQPQHF.

This sequence joins TRBV7-9 and TRBJ2-1, with D tentatively TRBD2 (7 bases). From germline, CDR1 is SEHNR and CDR2 FQNEAQ (reference sequence). Trimming removed 1 base from V and 4 bases from J, with 11 bases in between. CDR3 length equals 15 residues. The CDR3: CASSLEGGLYNEQFF. CDR3 bases: TGTGCCAGCAGCTTAGAGGGGGGGCTGTACAATGAGCAGTTCTTC.

The V and J genes are TRBV5-1 and TRBJ2-2, with D possibly being TRBD2 (5 bases). Trimming took 3 bases from V and 10 from J, leaving 22 bases between them. The germline V gene encodes CDR1 SGHRS and CDR2 YFSETQ. CDR3 length: 16 amino acids. CDR3 sequence reads: CASSSRGGITFVELFF. The CDR3 DNA sequence: TGCGCCAGCAGCTCCCGGGGTGGGATTACCTTCGTGGAGCTGTTTTTT.

V and J are TRBV5-6 and TRBJ2-1; perhaps TRBD2 as D (7 bases). CDR1 SGHDT and CDR2 YYEEEE come from the germline V gene. CDR3 length: 15 amino acids. V lost 5 bases, J lost 4 bases, and 16 bases lay in between. CDR3 sequence: CASRTQGGGYNEQFF. CDR3 bases: TGTGCCAGCAGGACCCAGGGAGGGGGTTACAATGAGCAGTTCTTC. The entire variable domain, with the rest obtained from reference TRBV5-6 and TRBJ2-1, is as follows: DAGVTQSPTHLIKTRGQQVTLRCSPKSGHDTVSWYQQALGQGPQFIFQYYEEEERQRGNFPDRFSGHQFPNYSSELNVNALLLGDSALYLCASRTQGGGYNEQFFGPGTRLTVL.

This chain uses TRBV5-6 with TRBJ1-2, with TRBD1 identical over 9 bases. The CDR3 is 17 residues long. Germline loops: CDR1 SGHDT, CDR2 YYEEEE. With V trimmed by 4 bases and J by 7 bases, 17 bases remained unmatched. CDR3 loop: CASSPAPSGTGSFGYTF. CDR3 DNA sequence: TGTGCCAGCAGCCCGGCTCCCTCCGGGACAGGGTCCTTTGGCTACACCTTC.

This chain links TRBV6-1 with TRBJ1-5, with no clear D. V was trimmed by 2 bases and J by 7 bases, leaving 12 bases between them. From germline, CDR1 is MNHNS and CDR2 SASEGT. This CDR3 has 14 amino acids. The CDR3, as DNA: TGTGCCAGCAGTGAACCGAGCCGGGGACAGCCCCAGCATTTT. This gives the protein CASSEPSRGQPQHF.

The chain combines TRBV5-1 with TRBJ2-5; TRBD1 matches 9 bases. The CDR3 is made up of 13 amino acids. V shed 4 bases and J 4 bases; nucleotides not matched to a gene: 2. Germline CDR1 SGHRS, CDR2 YFSETQ. CDR3 sequence (DNA): TGCGCCAGCAGCAAGGACAGGGGAGAGACCCAGTACTTC. As protein: CASSKDRGETQYF.

The CDR3 DNA reads as TGTGCCAGCGGGGACAGGGACGGCACCTTC. Encoded protein: CASGDRDGTF. V and J are TRBV7-9 and TRBJ1-2; 9 bases align to TRBD1. The CDR3 runs 10 residues. Germline CDR1 and CDR2: SEHNR and FQNEAQ (reference sequence). V trimming: 8 bases; J trimming: 13 bases; junction bases outside the gene matches: 5.

The rearrangement links TRBV30 to TRBJ1-3; the match to TRBD1 covers 12 bases. The CDR3 extends over 15 amino acids. CDR1 is GTSNPN and CDR2 is SVGIG in the germline V gene (reference sequence). With 6 bases clipped from V and 4 bases from J, the junction kept 7 bases outside the gene matches. CDR3 protein: CACRDRGPQGNTIYF. CDR3 bases: TGTGCCTGCAGGGACAGGGGGCCCCAAGGAAACACCATATATTTT.

This chain connects TRBV7-2 to TRBJ2-7, with D possibly matching TRBD2 (6 bases). The V end was cut by 0 bases, the J end by 3 bases, with 12 bases between. Germline V gives CDR1 SGHTA, CDR2 FQGNSA. The CDR3 totals 15 residues. The CDR3 loop reads CASSLAGGRNYEQYF. The CDR3 DNA follows: TGTGCCAGCAGCTTAGCGGGTGGGAGGAACTACGAGCAGTACTTC. Together with reference TRBV7-2 and TRBJ2-7, the CDR3 gives the full variable domain: GAGVSQSPSNKVTEKGKDVELRCDPISGHTALYWYRQSLGQGLEFLIYFQGNSAPDKSGLPSDRFSAERTGGSVSTLTIQRTQQEDSAVYLCASSLAGGRNYEQYFGPGTRLTVT.

V gene TRBV29-1 combines with J gene TRBJ2-1; tentatively, D is TRBD1 (6 bases). Per the germline V gene, CDR1 is SQVTM and CDR2 is ANQGSEA. The CDR3 has 11 residues. Trimming left V 4 bases short and J 7 bases short, with 8 bases between. The CDR3 sequence: CSVGGLNEQFF. In DNA, the CDR3 is TGCAGCGTTGGGGGGCTGAATGAGCAGTTCTTC.

V and J are TRBV5-1 and TRBJ2-1, with 12 bases fitting TRBD1. The CDR3 spans 16 residues. Per germline, CDR1 SGHRS and CDR2 YFSETQ. The V segment lost 5 bases and the J segment 7 bases; nucleotides outside the gene matches: 10. CDR3 residues: CASSGDRDRGRNEQFF. The DNA for the CDR3 is TGCGCCAGCAGTGGAGACCGGGACAGGGGGCGGAATGAGCAGTTCTTC.

V is TRBV14 and J is TRBJ2-1; D possibly corresponds to TRBD1 (6 bases). The CDR3 totals 14 residues. Germline CDR1 is SGHDN and CDR2 is FVKESK. The V gene lost 0 bases and the J gene lost 7 bases, with 10 bases spanning the gap. The CDR3 bases are TGTGCCAGCAGCCAAGAAACAGGACAGAATGAGCAGTTCTTC. Amino acid sequence: CASSQETGQNEQFF.

The chain joins TRBV30 to TRBJ2-3, with D possibly TRBD1 on 5 matching bases. The germline V gene has CDR1 GTSNPN and CDR2 SVGIG (reference sequence). V was trimmed by 0 bases and J by 1 base, leaving 8 bases between them. There are 14 residues in the CDR3. The CDR3 DNA reads TGTGCCTGGAGTGTCCAGGGTCGCACAGATACGCAGTATTTT. Protein sequence: CAWSVQGRTDTQYF.

The chain carries TRBV3-1 (or the pseudogene TRBV3-2) and TRBJ2-5; 7 positions agree with TRBD2. The CDR3 extends over 15 amino acids. Germline CDR1 and CDR2: LGHDT and YNNKEL (reference sequence). The V segment lost 1 base and the J segment 4 bases; nucleotides outside the gene matches: 6. CDR3 bases: TGTGCCAGCAGCCAAGGACTAGGGAGGGCAGAGACCCAGTACTTC. It encodes CASSQGLGRAETQYF.

The chain uses TRBV6-1 and TRBJ2-7, with 7 bases matching TRBD2. The CDR3 has 16 amino acids. The V gene end was trimmed by 1 base and the J gene end by 5 bases; junction bases not matched to a gene: 11. CDR1 and CDR2 (germline): MNHNS, SASEGT. The CDR3 protein is CASSEEDGEGSDEQYF. CDR3 coding DNA: TGTGCCAGCAGTGAAGAAGATGGGGAGGGTTCGGACGAGCAGTACTTC.

The V gene is TRBV11-2, the J gene TRBJ2-7, with D possibly matching TRBD1 (6 bases). CDR3 length: 16 amino acids. The ends were cut back, 1 base at V and 5 bases at J, with 18 bases in the middle. Germline CDR1 reads SGHAT; CDR2 reads FQNNGV. CDR3 nucleotides: TGTGCCAGCAGCTTAGGTACCGGGTCCGAGGGGGACGAGCAGTACTTC. It yields the protein CASSLGTGSEGDEQYF.

V is TRBV7-7 and J is TRBJ2-5; 7 nucleotides match TRBD1. The CDR3 extends over 14 amino acids. Germline CDR1 and CDR2: SSHAT and FNYEAQ (reference sequence). V dropped 5 bases and J dropped 0; count of bases not matched to a gene: 3. DNA for the CDR3: TGTGCCAGCAGCCCCACAGGGGACCAAGAGACCCAGTACTTC. This translates into CASSPTGDQETQYF.

This chain links TRBV29-1 with TRBJ1-1; 9 positions match TRBD1. Germline V lookup: CDR1 SQVTM, CDR2 ANQGSEA. V gave up 4 bases and J gave up 4 bases; unmatched junction bases: 4. This CDR3 is built from 13 residues. The CDR3 sequence is CSVAGTGFTEAFF. DNA of the CDR3: TGCAGCGTTGCCGGGACAGGGTTCACTGAAGCTTTCTTT.

The CDR3 here is CASSMGSNYEQYF. The CDR3 nucleotides read TGTGCCAGTAGTATGGGCAGCAACTACGAGCAGTACTTC. The rearrangement uses TRBV19 and TRBJ2-7; D remains ambiguous. The CDR3 loop spans 13 amino acids. V lost 3 bases and J lost 3, with 9 bases in between. Germline loops: CDR1 LNHDA, CDR2 SQIVND (reference sequence).

The genes are TRBV4-1 and TRBJ1-2, with no clear D. Germline V lookup: CDR1 MGHRA, CDR2 YSYEKL. The CDR3 runs 14 residues. V was cut by 0 bases and J by 7 bases, with 12 bases left in between. The CDR3 protein is CASSQDAEQRGYTF. Written as DNA, the CDR3 is TGCGCCAGCAGCCAAGATGCGGAACAACGTGGCTACACCTTC.

This clone was seen only once. The V gene is TRBV11-3, the J gene TRBJ1-1; 7 nucleotides match TRBD1. The length of the CDR3 is 15 residues. The V segment lost 1 base and the J segment 5 bases; nucleotides outside the gene matches: 7. Per the germline V gene, CDR1 is SGHNT and CDR2 is YENEEA. Written as DNA, the CDR3 is TGTGCCAGCAGCTTAGGGAGGGGGCGGGAAACTGAAGCTTTCTTT. This gives the protein CASSLGRGRETEAFF.

This clone was seen a single time. The chain joins TRBV5-5 to TRBJ1-1, with a possible D match to TRBD1 (5 bases). Trimming took 4 bases from V and 1 from J, leaving 8 bases between them. CDR1 and CDR2 from the germline V gene are SGHKS and YYEKEE (reference sequence). This CDR3 is built from 13 residues. DNA for the CDR3: TGTGCCAGCAGCAGGACAAGGAACACTGAAGCTTTCTTT. Protein: CASSRTRNTEAFF.

This chain joins TRBV18 and TRBJ2-5; a weak D match, TRBD2 (5 bases). CDR1 is KGHSH and CDR2 is LQKENI in the germline V gene. This CDR3 has 14 residues. The ends were cut back, 2 bases at V and 5 bases at J, with 12 bases in the middle. The CDR3 DNA follows: TGTGCCAGCTCACCATCTAGAGGAGGCGAGACCCAGTACTTC. Translating gives CASSPSRGGETQYF.

The rearrangement joins TRBV7-3 to TRBJ2-5, with D possibly matching TRBD1 (5 bases). Germline V gives CDR1 SGHTA, CDR2 FQGTGA. V lost 2 bases, J lost 4 bases, and 8 bases lay in between. The CDR3 extends over 13 amino acids. CDR3 nucleotides: TGTGCCAGCAGCTTATGGGGCGCAGAGACCCAGTACTTC. Protein product: CASSLWGAETQYF. Full variable domain (rest looked up from reference TRBV7-3 and TRBJ2-5): GAGVSQTPSNKVTEKGKYVELRCDPISGHTALYWYRQSLGQGPEFLIYFQGTGAADDSGLPNDRFFAVRPEGSVSTLKIQRTERGDSAVYLCASSLWGAETQYFGPGTRLLVL.

The chain carries TRBV7-3 and TRBJ2-1; 11 bases agree with TRBD1. Germline CDR1 is SGHTA and CDR2 is FQGTGA. The V segment lost 4 bases and the J segment 4 bases; nucleotides outside the gene matches: 3. This CDR3 has 15 residues. In DNA form, the CDR3 reads TGTGCCAGCAGCTCGGGACAGGGGGTGTACAATGAGCAGTTCTTC. Translation: CASSSGQGVYNEQFF.